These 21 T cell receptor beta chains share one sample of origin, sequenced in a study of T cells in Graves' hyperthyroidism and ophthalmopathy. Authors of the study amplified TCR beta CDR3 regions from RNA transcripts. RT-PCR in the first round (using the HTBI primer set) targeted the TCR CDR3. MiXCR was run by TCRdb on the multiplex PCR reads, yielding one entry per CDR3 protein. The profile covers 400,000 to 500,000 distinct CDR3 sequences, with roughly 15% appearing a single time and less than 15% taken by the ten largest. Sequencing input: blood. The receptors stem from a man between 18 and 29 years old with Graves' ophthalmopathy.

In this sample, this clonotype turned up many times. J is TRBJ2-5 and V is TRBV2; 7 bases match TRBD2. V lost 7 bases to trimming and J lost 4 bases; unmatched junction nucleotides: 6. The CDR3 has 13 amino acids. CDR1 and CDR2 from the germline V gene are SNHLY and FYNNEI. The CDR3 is CASIRTGGETQYF. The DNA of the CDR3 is TGTGCCAGCATTCGTACGGGGGGAGAGACCCAGTACTTC.

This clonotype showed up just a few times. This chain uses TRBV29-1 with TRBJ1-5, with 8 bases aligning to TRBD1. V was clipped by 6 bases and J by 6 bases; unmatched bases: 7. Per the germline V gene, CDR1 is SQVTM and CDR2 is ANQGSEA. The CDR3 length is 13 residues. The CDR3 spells CSVGQGGIQPQHF. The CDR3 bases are TGCAGCGTCGGACAGGGAGGTATTCAGCCCCAGCATTTT. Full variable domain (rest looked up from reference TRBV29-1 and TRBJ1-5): SAVISQKPSRDICQRGTSLTIQCQVDSQVTMMFWYRQQPGQSLTLIATANQGSEATYESGFVIDKFPISRPNLTFSTLTVSNMSPEDSSIYLCSVGQGGIQPQHFGDGTRLSIL.

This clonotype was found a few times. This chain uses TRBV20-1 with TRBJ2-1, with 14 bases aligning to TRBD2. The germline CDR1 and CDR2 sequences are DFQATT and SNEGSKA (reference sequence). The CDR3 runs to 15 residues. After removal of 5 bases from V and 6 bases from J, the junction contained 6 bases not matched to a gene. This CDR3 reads CSASPGLAGVNEQFF. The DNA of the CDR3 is TGCAGTGCTTCGCCGGGACTAGCGGGAGTCAATGAGCAGTTCTTC.

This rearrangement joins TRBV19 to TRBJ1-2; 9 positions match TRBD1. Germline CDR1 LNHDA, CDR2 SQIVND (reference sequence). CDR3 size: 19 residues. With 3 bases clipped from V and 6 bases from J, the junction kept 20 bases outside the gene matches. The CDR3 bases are TGTGCCAGTAGTATCTCCACTTACGACCAAACAGGGGGCGCGAATGGCTACACCTTC. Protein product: CASSISTYDQTGGANGYTF.

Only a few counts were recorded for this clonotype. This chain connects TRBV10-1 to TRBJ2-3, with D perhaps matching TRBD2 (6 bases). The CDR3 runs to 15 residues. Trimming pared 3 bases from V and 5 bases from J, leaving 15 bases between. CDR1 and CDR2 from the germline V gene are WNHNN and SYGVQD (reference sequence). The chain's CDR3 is CASSDEDLEGDTQYF. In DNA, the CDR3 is TGCGCCAGCAGTGATGAGGACCTGGAGGGAGATACGCAGTATTTT.

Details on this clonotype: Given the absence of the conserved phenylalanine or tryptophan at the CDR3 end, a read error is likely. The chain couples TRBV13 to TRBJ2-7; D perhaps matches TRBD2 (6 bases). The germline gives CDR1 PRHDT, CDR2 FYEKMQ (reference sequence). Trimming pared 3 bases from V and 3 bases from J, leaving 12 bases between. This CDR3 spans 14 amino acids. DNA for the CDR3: TGTGCCAGCAGCTTGGGGCGGGGAAACTACGAGCAGTACCTC. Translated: CASSLGRGNYEQYL.

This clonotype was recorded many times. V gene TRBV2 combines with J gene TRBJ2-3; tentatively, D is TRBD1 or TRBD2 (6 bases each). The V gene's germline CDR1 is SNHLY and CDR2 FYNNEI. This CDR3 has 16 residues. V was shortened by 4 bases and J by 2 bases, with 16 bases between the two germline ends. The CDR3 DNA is TGTGCCAGCAGTGTTCGAGACAGGAGGGTCACAGATACGCAGTATTTT. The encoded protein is CASSVRDRRVTDTQYF.

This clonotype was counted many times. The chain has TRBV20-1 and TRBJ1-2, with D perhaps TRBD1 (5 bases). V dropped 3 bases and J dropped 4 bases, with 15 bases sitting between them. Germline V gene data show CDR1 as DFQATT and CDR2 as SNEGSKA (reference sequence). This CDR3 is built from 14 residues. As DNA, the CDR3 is TGCAGTGCTAGTGTGGCAGGGAATGGCTATGGCTACACCTTC. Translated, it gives CSASVAGNGYGYTF.

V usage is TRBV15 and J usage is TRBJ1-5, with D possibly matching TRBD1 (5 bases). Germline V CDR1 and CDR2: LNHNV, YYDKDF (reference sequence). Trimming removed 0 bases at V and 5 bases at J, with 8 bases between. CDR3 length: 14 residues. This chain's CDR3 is CATSRDQGDQPQHF. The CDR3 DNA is TGTGCCACCAGCAGAGATCAAGGGGATCAGCCCCAGCATTTT.

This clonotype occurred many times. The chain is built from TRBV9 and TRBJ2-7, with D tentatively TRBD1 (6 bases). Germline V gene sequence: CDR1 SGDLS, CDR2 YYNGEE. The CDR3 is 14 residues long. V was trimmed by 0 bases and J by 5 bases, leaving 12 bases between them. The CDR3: CASSVGDTSHEQYF. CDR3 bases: TGTGCCAGCAGCGTAGGGGACACGTCTCACGAGCAGTACTTC.

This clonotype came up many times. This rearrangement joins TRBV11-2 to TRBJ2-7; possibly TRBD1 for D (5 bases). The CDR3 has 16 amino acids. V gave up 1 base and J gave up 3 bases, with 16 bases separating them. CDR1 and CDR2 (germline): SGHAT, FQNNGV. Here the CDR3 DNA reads TGTGCCAGCAGCTTAGGAGATGGGGCAGCAAACTACGAGCAGTACTTC. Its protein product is CASSLGDGAANYEQYF.

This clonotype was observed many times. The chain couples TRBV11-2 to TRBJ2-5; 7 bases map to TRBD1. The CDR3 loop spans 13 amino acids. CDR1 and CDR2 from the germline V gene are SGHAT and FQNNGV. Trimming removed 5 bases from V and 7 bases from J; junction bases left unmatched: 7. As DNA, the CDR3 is TGTGCCAGCAGCCGGGACAGCAAAGGGACCCAGTACTTC. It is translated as CASSRDSKGTQYF.

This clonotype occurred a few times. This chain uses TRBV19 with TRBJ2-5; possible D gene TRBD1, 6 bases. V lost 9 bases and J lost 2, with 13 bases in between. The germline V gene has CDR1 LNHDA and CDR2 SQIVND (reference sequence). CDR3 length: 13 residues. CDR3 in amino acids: CARDTGTQETQYF. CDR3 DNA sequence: TGTGCCAGGGATACCGGGACACAAGAGACCCAGTACTTC.

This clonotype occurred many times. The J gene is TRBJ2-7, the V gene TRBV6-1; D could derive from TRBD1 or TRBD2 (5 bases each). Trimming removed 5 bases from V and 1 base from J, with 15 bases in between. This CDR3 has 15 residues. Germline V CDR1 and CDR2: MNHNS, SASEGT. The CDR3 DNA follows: TGTGCCAGCAGTTCCCGGGGAGCAGGGTCCTACGAGCAGTACTTC. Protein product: CASSSRGAGSYEQYF.

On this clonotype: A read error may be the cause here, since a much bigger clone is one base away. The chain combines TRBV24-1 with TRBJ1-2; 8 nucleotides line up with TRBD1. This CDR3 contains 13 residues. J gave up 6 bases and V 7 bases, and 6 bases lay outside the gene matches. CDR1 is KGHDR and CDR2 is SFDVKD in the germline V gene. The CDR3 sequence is CATRGTGRDGYTF. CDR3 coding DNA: TGTGCCACCAGGGGGACAGGTCGGGATGGCTACACCTTC.

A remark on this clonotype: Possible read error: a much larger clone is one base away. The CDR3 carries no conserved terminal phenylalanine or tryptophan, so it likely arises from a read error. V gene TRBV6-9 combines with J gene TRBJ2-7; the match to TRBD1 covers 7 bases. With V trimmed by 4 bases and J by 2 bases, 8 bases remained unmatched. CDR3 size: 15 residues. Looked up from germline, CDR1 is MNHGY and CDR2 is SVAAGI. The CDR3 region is CASSSLRGNTYEQYL. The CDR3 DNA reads TGTGCCAGCAGTTCCCTCAGGGGGAATACCTACGAGCAGTACCTC.

DNA for the CDR3: TGTGCTAGTGGATATACCGGGACTTTATCCTACAATGAGCAGTTCTTC. It translates to CASGYTGTLSYNEQFF. V gene TRBV12-5 combines with J gene TRBJ2-1; TRBD2 is a possible D gene (6 bases). V was cut by 6 bases and J by 1 base, with 16 bases left in between. The CDR3 is made up of 16 amino acids. Germline V gene lookup returns CDR1 LGHNT and CDR2 FRNRAP.

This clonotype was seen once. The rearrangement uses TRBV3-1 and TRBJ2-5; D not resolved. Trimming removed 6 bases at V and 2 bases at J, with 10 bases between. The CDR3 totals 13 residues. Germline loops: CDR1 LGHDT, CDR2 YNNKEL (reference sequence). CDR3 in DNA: TGTGCCAGCAGGACGACTGGACAAGAGACCCAGTACTTC. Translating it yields CASRTTGQETQYF.

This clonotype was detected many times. The CDR3 DNA follows: TGTGCCACCAGTGGCCACGGCAGGACAGGGGTGGGGGAGACCCAGTACTTC. This gives the protein CATSGHGRTGVGETQYF. The V gene is TRBV24-1, the J gene TRBJ2-5, with TRBD1 identical over 9 bases. There are 17 residues in the CDR3. Germline CDR1 reads KGHDR; CDR2 reads SFDVKD. The J segment lost 5 bases and the V segment lost 5 bases, leaving 14 bases of the junction unmatched.

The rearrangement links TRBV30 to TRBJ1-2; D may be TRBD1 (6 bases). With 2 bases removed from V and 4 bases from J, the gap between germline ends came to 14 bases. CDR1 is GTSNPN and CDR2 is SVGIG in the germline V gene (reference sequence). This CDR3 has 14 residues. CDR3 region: CAWSLRTALYGYTF. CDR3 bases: TGTGCCTGGAGTCTCCGGACAGCCCTCTATGGCTACACCTTC.

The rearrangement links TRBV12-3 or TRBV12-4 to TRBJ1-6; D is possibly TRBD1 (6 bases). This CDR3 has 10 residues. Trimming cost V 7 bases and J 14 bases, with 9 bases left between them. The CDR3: CASTGGALHF. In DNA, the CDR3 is TGTGCCAGCACGGGGGGCGCCCTCCACTTT.